The 31 T cell receptor beta chains in this list originate from one sample, sequenced in a study of T cells after yellow fever vaccination. Each CDR3 protein is one row after TCRdb ran MiXCR on the 5' RACE reads. The table has around 530,000 distinct CDR3 sequences, around 16% seen once. The sequenced sample was PBMCs, obtained around 5 days after the first yellow fever vaccination. These receptors were collected from a man between 18 and 35 years old who received the YFV17D yellow fever vaccine.

The chain uses TRBV19 and TRBJ2-1; TRBD2 matches at 9 bases. V trimming: 6 bases; J trimming: 7 bases; junction bases outside the gene matches: 10. Germline V lookup: CDR1 LNHDA, CDR2 SQIVND (reference sequence). The CDR3 sequence is 15 residues long. Here the CDR3 DNA reads TGTGCCAGTAGGACCTTTGCGGGGGGGCGGAATGAGCAGTTCTTC. This sequence encodes CASRTFAGGRNEQFF.

The chain employs TRBV7-2 and TRBJ1-5; maybe TRBD1 (5 bases). The CDR3 is made up of 15 amino acids. Trimming removed 1 base at V and 2 bases at J, with 9 bases between. CDR1 is SGHTA and CDR2 is FQGNSA in the germline V gene. The CDR3 spells CASSLVSRGNQPQHF. The CDR3 DNA is TGTGCCAGCAGCTTAGTTTCCAGGGGCAATCAGCCCCAGCATTTT.

This chain joins TRBV12-3 or TRBV12-4 and TRBJ2-5; 8 bases line up with TRBD1. V shed 5 bases, J shed 5 bases, and the junction held 13 bases outside the gene matches. The CDR3 loop spans 16 amino acids. The CDR3 DNA reads as TGTGCCAGCAGTGCCTCGGACAGGGTGGCGGACGAGACCCAGTACTTC. This encodes CASSASDRVADETQYF.

The V gene is TRBV4-1, the J gene TRBJ2-6; tentatively, D is TRBD1 (6 bases). V lost 5 bases, J lost 0 bases, and 14 bases lay in between. The germline CDR1 and CDR2 sequences are MGHRA and YSYEKL. The CDR3 covers 17 residues. The CDR3 sequence: CASSGQGPISGANVLTF. The CDR3 DNA reads TGCGCCAGCAGCGGCCAGGGGCCAATCTCTGGGGCCAACGTCCTGACTTTC.

This chain uses TRBV14 with TRBJ1-5; maybe TRBD1 (5 bases). With 11 bases removed from V and 3 bases from J, the gap between germline ends came to 20 bases. The germline gives CDR1 SGHDN, CDR2 FVKESK. There are 15 residues in the CDR3. CDR3 nucleotide sequence: TGTGCCCAGGGAGAGACGGGGGGGACCAATCAGCCCCAGCATTTT. Translation: CAQGETGGTNQPQHF.

CDR3: CASTKTGQETGELFF. DNA for the CDR3: TGTGCCAGCACGAAGACAGGGCAAGAGACCGGGGAGCTGTTTTTT. This chain joins TRBV18 and TRBJ2-2; 7 bases match TRBD1. This CDR3 is built from 15 residues. The V segment lost 8 bases and the J segment 5 bases; nucleotides outside the gene matches: 11. From germline, CDR1 is KGHSH and CDR2 LQKENI.

The V gene is TRBV5-1, the J gene TRBJ2-2; the D is unclear. Per the germline V gene, CDR1 is SGHRS and CDR2 is YFSETQ. There are 16 residues in the CDR3. V shed 2 bases and J shed 4 bases, with 15 bases lying between them. This CDR3 reads CASSFYGPGATGELFF. DNA of the CDR3: TGCGCCAGCAGCTTCTACGGCCCCGGCGCCACCGGGGAGCTGTTTTTT.

This clonotype was counted only a few times. This rearrangement joins TRBV5-1 to TRBJ2-4; D uncertain. Germline CDR1 SGHRS, CDR2 YFSETQ. The CDR3 contains 14 residues. The V end was cut by 1 base, the J end by 1 base, with 6 bases between. This CDR3 reads CASSLSDAKNIQYF. The DNA for the CDR3 is TGCGCCAGCAGCTTGAGTGACGCCAAAAACATTCAGTACTTC.

This clonotype was detected ten times or more. The chain couples TRBV5-1 to TRBJ2-5, with 13 bases identical to TRBD2. CDR3 length equals 18 residues. With V trimmed by 3 bases and J by 8 bases, 16 bases remained unmatched. Germline assignment: CDR1 SGHRS and CDR2 YFSETQ. CDR3: CASSWRTSGGPTGETQYF. The CDR3 DNA reads as TGCGCCAGCAGCTGGAGGACTAGCGGGGGACCCACGGGGGAAACCCAGTACTTC. The complete variable domain, with remaining parts taken from reference TRBV5-1 and TRBJ2-5, reads KAGVTQTPRYLIKTRGQQVTLSCSPISGHRSVSWYQQTPGQGLQFLFEYFSETQRNKGNFPGRFSGRQFSNSRSEMNVSTLELGDSALYLCASSWRTSGGPTGETQYFGPGTRLLVL.

This clonotype was seen a few times. The rearrangement links TRBV4-3 to TRBJ2-1; 11 positions match TRBD2. Germline CDR1 reads LGHNA; CDR2 reads YSLEER. The CDR3 covers 16 residues. The junction had 7 bases not matched to a gene; V was cut back by 2 bases and J by 7 bases. CDR3 coding DNA: TGCGCCAGCAGCCAACTAGGACTAGCGGGTGAAAATGAGCAGTTCTTC. It translates to CASSQLGLAGENEQFF.

The gene calls are TRBV5-6 and TRBJ1-2, with D unresolved. The CDR3 covers 16 residues. V lost 5 bases to trimming and J lost 0 bases, with 17 bases between them. Germline V gives CDR1 SGHDT, CDR2 YYEEEE. The CDR3 here is CASSRKWRPANYGYTF. The DNA of the CDR3 is TGTGCCAGCAGTCGGAAATGGCGGCCGGCTAACTATGGCTACACCTTC.

The chain uses TRBV19 and TRBJ1-2; D is ambiguous. Germline CDR1 is LNHDA and CDR2 is SQIVND (reference sequence). Deletions cut 6 bases from V and 12 bases from J, with 23 bases between. This CDR3 has 14 amino acids. The CDR3 DNA follows: TGTGCCAGTAGATCGTCTTTAGACGGGATTTTTCACACCTTC. This sequence encodes CASRSSLDGIFHTF.

This clonotype was detected a few times. The rearrangement uses TRBV12-3 or TRBV12-4 and TRBJ1-1; D perhaps matches TRBD1 (5 bases). Trimming left V 3 bases short and J 2 bases short, with 10 bases between. The CDR3 sequence is 14 residues long. DNA of the CDR3: TGTGCCAGCAGTTTGTGGGGGGACAACACTGAAGCTTTCTTT. This encodes CASSLWGDNTEAFF.

This clonotype was observed a handful of times. The V call is TRBV11-2, the J call TRBJ2-1; 7 bases align to TRBD2. Unmatched junction bases numbered 26, after V lost 8 bases and J lost 4 bases. The CDR3 spans 20 residues. Germline V gene data show CDR1 as SGHAT and CDR2 as FQNNGV. CDR3 DNA sequence: TGTGCCAGCGCCACGATTAACTGGCGGGGATTGGGGGGGGGTTACAATGAGCAGTTCTTC. Translation gives CASATINWRGLGGGYNEQFF.

A few counts support this clonotype. This chain uses TRBV9 with TRBJ2-1; the D gene is possibly TRBD1 (5 bases). Germline V gives CDR1 SGDLS, CDR2 YYNGEE. The CDR3 has 15 amino acids. The germline V and J ends were trimmed by 0 bases and 5 bases, with 12 bases remaining between them. The CDR3, as DNA: TGTGCCAGCAGCGTAGGTTCAGGGTCGGACAATGAGCAGTTCTTC. As protein: CASSVGSGSDNEQFF. The full variable domain, in which reference TRBV9 and TRBJ2-1 provide the parts outside the CDR3, is DSGVTQTPKHLITATGQRVTLRCSPRSGDLSVYWYQQSLDQGLQFLIQYYNGEERAKGNILERFSAQQFPDLHSELNLSSLELGDSALYFCASSVGSGSDNEQFFGPGTRLTVL.

A few counts support this clonotype. CDR3 loop: CASSFGQGARHEQFF. CDR3 DNA: TGTGCCAGCAGTTTCGGTCAGGGGGCGCGTCATGAGCAGTTCTTC. The chain recombines TRBV12-3 or TRBV12-4 with TRBJ2-1; TRBD1 matches 8 bases. With 3 bases clipped from V and 8 bases from J, the junction kept 9 bases outside the gene matches. This CDR3 comprises 15 residues.

This clonotype was counted between two and nine times. This chain links TRBV11-2 with TRBJ2-3; TRBD2 matches 10 bases. Germline V lookup: CDR1 SGHAT, CDR2 FQNNGV. This CDR3 contains 20 residues. Losses at the gene ends were 5 bases for V and 2 bases for J; bases not matched to a gene: 19. This chain's CDR3 is CASSARFGILAGAFTDTQYF. In DNA form, the CDR3 reads TGTGCCAGCAGCGCCCGTTTCGGAATTCTAGCGGGGGCCTTCACAGATACGCAGTATTTT.

Details on this clonotype: It may be a read error: a sequence one base away is much more abundant. The chain has TRBV7-8 and TRBJ2-3; D ambiguous. Germline V gene lookup returns CDR1 SGHVS and CDR2 FQNEAQ. Trimming removed 4 bases from V and 2 bases from J, with 7 bases in between. This CDR3 has 13 amino acids. The CDR3 is CASSSHSTDTQYF. CDR3 in DNA: TGTGCCAGCAGCTCCCACTCCACAGATACGCAGTATTTT.

This clonotype was seen many times. J is TRBJ2-1 and V is TRBV7-3; 10 bases line up with TRBD2. Trimming removed 4 bases from V and 7 bases from J; junction bases left unmatched: 10. Germline V gene lookup returns CDR1 SGHTA and CDR2 FQGTGA. CDR3 length: 16 amino acids. The CDR3 bases are TGTGCCAGCAGCTCTATAAGCGGGGGGGCCCTGAATGAGCAGTTCTTC. Translation: CASSSISGGALNEQFF.

The rearrangement links TRBV7-9 to TRBJ1-5, with TRBD1 matching 12 bases. J lost 6 bases, V lost 5 bases, and 5 bases had no gene match. Per the germline V gene, CDR1 is SEHNR and CDR2 is FQNEAQ (reference sequence). The CDR3 length is 15 residues. Written as DNA, the CDR3 is TGTGCCAGCAGCGGGACAGGGGGCTGGGTTCAGCCCCAGCATTTT. Its translation is CASSGTGGWVQPQHF.

The rearrangement joins TRBV3-1 to TRBJ2-3; D is uncertain. The V gene lost 6 bases and the J gene lost 4 bases, with 8 bases spanning the gap. There are 12 residues in the CDR3. Germline V gene lookup returns CDR1 LGHDT and CDR2 YNNKEL (reference sequence). The CDR3 spells CASRGNADTQYF. In DNA form, the CDR3 reads TGTGCCAGCAGGGGTAACGCAGATACGCAGTATTTT.

This clonotype was observed a handful of times. The chain carries TRBV3-1 and TRBJ2-5, with D perhaps TRBD2 (5 bases). Trimming removed 0 bases from V and 4 bases from J, with 12 bases in between. The CDR3 is made up of 15 amino acids. The germline CDR1 and CDR2 sequences are LGHDT and YNNKEL (reference sequence). The CDR3: CASSQEGGRPETQYF. CDR3 in DNA: TGTGCCAGCAGCCAAGAAGGAGGCAGACCAGAGACCCAGTACTTC.

This chain uses TRBV20-1 with TRBJ1-5, with unresolved D. Per germline, CDR1 DFQATT and CDR2 SNEGSKA (reference sequence). The CDR3 sequence is 14 residues long. V gave up 0 bases and J gave up 0 bases, with 6 bases separating them. This CDR3 reads CSARDMHSNQPQHF. In nucleotides, the CDR3 is TGCAGTGCTAGAGATATGCATAGCAATCAGCCCCAGCATTTT.

This chain uses TRBV10-3 with TRBJ1-4; maybe TRBD1 (5 bases). CDR3 length equals 15 residues. Germline V lookup: CDR1 ENHRY, CDR2 SYGVKD. Trimming took off 2 bases at V and 8 bases at J, with 15 bases between the two ends. The DNA of the CDR3 is TGTGCCATCAGTGAGGAGGGCCCCTGGGACGAAAAACTGTTTTTT. It specifies CAISEEGPWDEKLFF.

This clonotype has just a few counts. The chain joins TRBV27 to TRBJ1-1, with D possibly being TRBD1 (6 bases). The CDR3 spans 16 residues. The V end lost 7 bases, the J end lost 5 bases, and 23 bases lay between the germline ends. Germline assignment: CDR1 MNHEY and CDR2 SMNVEV (reference sequence). The CDR3 coding sequence is TGTGCCAGCAAATACAGGGCTACAGGAGCCTGGACTGAAGCTTTCTTT. Translating it yields CASKYRATGAWTEAFF.

This clonotype was seen only a few times. The chain carries TRBV27 and TRBJ2-2; TRBD2 is a possible D gene (7 bases). The CDR3 sequence is 15 residues long. V was cut by 5 bases and J by 6 bases, with 16 bases left in between. The V gene's germline CDR1 is MNHEY and CDR2 SMNVEV (reference sequence). The CDR3 DNA is TGTGCCAGCAGTCTAGCCCAAGGGGGGGCCGGGGAGCTGTTTTTT. Encoded protein: CASSLAQGGAGELFF.

The chain uses TRBV5-1 and TRBJ2-5; TRBD1 aligns across 10 bases. Unmatched junction bases numbered 7, after V lost 4 bases and J lost 4 bases. Germline V gene lookup returns CDR1 SGHRS and CDR2 YFSETQ. The CDR3 runs 15 residues. In DNA form, the CDR3 reads TGCGCCAGCAGCACCGGGACAGGGGTAGGAGAGACCCAGTACTTC. Its translation: CASSTGTGVGETQYF.

The chain carries TRBV5-6 and TRBJ2-1; 9 bases line up with TRBD1. Unmatched junction bases numbered 12, after V lost 4 bases and J lost 10 bases. CDR3 size: 15 residues. The germline CDR1 and CDR2 sequences are SGHDT and YYEEEE. The CDR3 region has the DNA TGTGCCAGCAGCACCGGGAGACAGGGGGTAGGCGAGCAGTTCTTC. Translating gives CASSTGRQGVGEQFF.

This clonotype was seen repeatedly, ten times or more. The V call is TRBV7-9, the J call TRBJ1-1; weak D call: TRBD1 (6 bases). The CDR3 is 15 amino acids. V lost 4 bases to trimming and J lost 4 bases, with 16 bases between them. CDR1 is SEHNR, CDR2 FQNEAQ, per germline (reference sequence). This CDR3 reads CASSSRGSLVTEAFF. The CDR3 DNA reads TGTGCCAGCAGCTCTAGGGGGTCCCTAGTCACTGAAGCTTTCTTT. The whole variable domain, remainder taken from reference TRBV7-9 and TRBJ1-1, is DTGVSQNPRHKITKRGQNVTFRCDPISEHNRLYWYRQTLGQGPEFLTYFQNEAQLEKSRLLSDRFSAERPKGSFSTLEIQRTEQGDSAMYLCASSSRGSLVTEAFFGQGTRLTVV.

This clonotype turned up a few times. This chain connects TRBV28 to TRBJ1-2, with D possibly TRBD1 on 5 matching bases. The length of the CDR3 is 10 residues. Germline loops: CDR1 MDHEN, CDR2 SYDVKM. The V gene lost 8 bases and the J gene lost 8 bases, with 9 bases spanning the gap. CDR3 nucleotides: TGTGCCAGCCAGGGTAGCGGCTACACCTTC. Protein product: CASQGSGYTF.

The chain couples TRBV4-1 to TRBJ2-7; D is unclear. Germline V lookup: CDR1 MGHRA, CDR2 YSYEKL. The length of the CDR3 is 14 residues. V lost 1 base and J 2 bases, leaving 9 bases between the germline ends. The CDR3 bases are TGCGCCAGCAGCCAAGGGTTCTTTCCCTACGAGCAGTACTTC. Its protein is CASSQGFFPYEQYF.